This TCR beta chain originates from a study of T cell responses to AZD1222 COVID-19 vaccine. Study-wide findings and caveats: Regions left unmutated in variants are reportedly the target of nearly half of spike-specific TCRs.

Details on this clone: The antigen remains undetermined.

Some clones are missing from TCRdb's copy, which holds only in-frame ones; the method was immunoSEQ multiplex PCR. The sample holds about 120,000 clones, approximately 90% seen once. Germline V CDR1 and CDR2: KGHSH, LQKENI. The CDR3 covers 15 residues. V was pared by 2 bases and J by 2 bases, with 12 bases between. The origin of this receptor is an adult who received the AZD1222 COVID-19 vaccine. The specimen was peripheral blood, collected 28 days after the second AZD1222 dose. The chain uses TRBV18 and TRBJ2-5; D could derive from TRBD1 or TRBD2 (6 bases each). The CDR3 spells CASSPWGAAQETQYF. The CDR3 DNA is TGTGCCAGCTCACCATGGGGGGCCGCTCAAGAGACCCAGTACTTC.